These T cell receptor beta chains were read from a single sample in a study of cytomegalovirus exposure and HLA in healthy donors. The table came from immunoSEQ multiplex PCR; TCRdb's copy has only in-frame clones and leaves some out. The sample lists roughly 150,000 clones; around 81% were seen once. Sequencing was done on a sample of PBMCs. The receptor set was obtained from a man aged 25-40 years in good health and CMV-seropositive. Each CDR3 is given with its conserved first and last residue. The order of the fields is J gene, D gene, clone size, V gene, CDR3 DNA, CDR3 protein. D genes are given only for firm matches. Size is omitted from some rows. Given values are once, few, many or a class for expanded clones.

j_call: TRBJ1-2
d_call: -
clone_size: once
v_call: TRBV12-5
cdr3_nt: TGTGCTAGTGGCCCCGCGGGGTATAACTATGGCTACACCTTC
cdr3_aa: CASGPAGYNYGYTF

j_call: TRBJ2-5
d_call: TRBD1
clone_size: -
v_call: TRBV11-3
cdr3_nt: TGTGCCAGCAGCTTAAGAGGGGGCGAGGAGACCCAGTACTTC
cdr3_aa: CASSLRGGEETQYF

j_call: TRBJ1-6
d_call: TRBD1
clone_size: few
v_call: TRBV9
cdr3_nt: TGTGCCAGCAGCCCACAGGGGGACGATTCACCCCTCCACTTT
cdr3_aa: CASSPQGDDSPLHF

j_call: TRBJ2-7
d_call: -
clone_size: -
v_call: TRBV6-1
cdr3_nt: TGTGCCAGCACGGAGCTCGACCCCTCCTACGAGCAGTACTTC
cdr3_aa: CASTELDPSYEQYF

j_call: TRBJ1-2
d_call: TRBD1
clone_size: -
v_call: TRBV9
cdr3_nt: TGTGCCAGCAGCGAGAGGCAGGGGACAGATGGCTACACCTTC
cdr3_aa: CASSERQGTDGYTF

j_call: TRBJ1-2
d_call: -
clone_size: -
v_call: TRBV7-9
cdr3_nt: TGTGCCAGCAGCCCTAGGGGTAGCTATGGCTACACCTTC
cdr3_aa: CASSPRGSYGYTF

j_call: TRBJ1-1
d_call: -
clone_size: -
v_call: TRBV4-1
cdr3_nt: TGCGCCAGCAGCCAAGTTTGGCCGGGACAACCGAACACTGAAGCTTTCTTT
cdr3_aa: CASSQVWPGQPNTEAFF

j_call: TRBJ2-2
d_call: TRBD2
clone_size: -
v_call: TRBV5-1
cdr3_nt: TGCGCCAGCAGCTTTAGCGGGACAATCGGCACCGGGGAGCTGTTTTTT
cdr3_aa: CASSFSGTIGTGELFF

j_call: TRBJ2-2
d_call: TRBD1
clone_size: -
v_call: TRBV30
cdr3_nt: TGTGCCTGGAGTCCTCTCCCGGGACAGGGGGCGGAGGGGGAGCTGTTTTTT
cdr3_aa: CAWSPLPGQGAEGELFF

j_call: TRBJ1-5
d_call: TRBD1
clone_size: -
v_call: TRBV19
cdr3_nt: TGTGCCAGTAATTTGGACAGGTATAGCAATCAGCCCCAGCATTTT
cdr3_aa: CASNLDRYSNQPQHF

j_call: TRBJ1-4
d_call: TRBD1
clone_size: -
v_call: TRBV5-1
cdr3_nt: TGCGCCAGCAGCTGGGACAGAATTGCAACTAATGAAAAACTGTTTTTT
cdr3_aa: CASSWDRIATNEKLFF

j_call: TRBJ1-1
d_call: -
clone_size: few
v_call: TRBV5-1
cdr3_nt: TGCGCCAGCAGCTTGGTTAGGGGGACTGAAGCTTTCTTT
cdr3_aa: CASSLVRGTEAFF

j_call: TRBJ1-1
d_call: -
clone_size: -
v_call: TRBV19
cdr3_nt: TGTGCCAGTAGTATAGCCGGGGGGCTCTCGAACACTGAAGCTTTCTTT
cdr3_aa: CASSIAGGLSNTEAFF

j_call: TRBJ1-2
d_call: TRBD1
clone_size: -
v_call: TRBV5-4
cdr3_nt: TGTGCCAGCAGCTCCGGACAGGGGGGAAACTATGGCTACACCTTC
cdr3_aa: CASSSGQGGNYGYTF

j_call: TRBJ2-1
d_call: TRBD1
clone_size: -
v_call: TRBV14
cdr3_nt: TGTGCCAGCAGCCAAGACCCCCCCTGGGACAGAGAGCAGTTCTTC
cdr3_aa: CASSQDPPWDREQFF

j_call: TRBJ1-3
d_call: TRBD1
clone_size: -
v_call: TRBV18
cdr3_nt: TGTGCCAGCTCACCTCCCGGGGCAGGGGGGTTTGGAAACACCATATATTTT
cdr3_aa: CASSPPGAGGFGNTIYF

j_call: TRBJ2-7
d_call: -
clone_size: -
v_call: TRBV15
cdr3_nt: TGTGCCACCAGCAGGCCCCGAGGAGATTTCTACGAGCAGTACTTC
cdr3_aa: CATSRPRGDFYEQYF

j_call: TRBJ1-2
d_call: TRBD1
clone_size: -
v_call: TRBV15
cdr3_nt: TGTGCCACCAGCAGAGCGGGGACAGGGGCTCAGAAAAATGGCTACACCTTC
cdr3_aa: CATSRAGTGAQKNGYTF

j_call: TRBJ2-1
d_call: -
clone_size: -
v_call: TRBV15
cdr3_nt: TGTGCCACCAGCAGAGATCAAGGGGTCTATGAGCAGTTCTTC
cdr3_aa: CATSRDQGVYEQFF

j_call: TRBJ2-5
d_call: TRBD2
clone_size: -
v_call: TRBV4-2
cdr3_nt: TGTGCCAGCAGCCAAGAAACTAGCGGGGTCCAAGAGACCCAGTACTTC
cdr3_aa: CASSQETSGVQETQYF

j_call: TRBJ2-4
d_call: -
clone_size: -
v_call: TRBV5-1
cdr3_nt: TGCGCCAGCAGGAGTGCTTTAGAAAACATTCAGTACTTC
cdr3_aa: CASRSALENIQYF

j_call: TRBJ2-3
d_call: -
clone_size: -
v_call: TRBV6-6
cdr3_nt: TGTGCCATAGCGGAGTACACAGATACGCAGTATTTT
cdr3_aa: CAIAEYTDTQYF

j_call: TRBJ2-7
d_call: -
clone_size: -
v_call: TRBV5-1
cdr3_nt: TGCGCCAGCGCAGGACAGTCCTACGAGCAGTACTTC
cdr3_aa: CASAGQSYEQYF

j_call: TRBJ2-3
d_call: TRBD1
clone_size: -
v_call: TRBV11-1
cdr3_nt: TGTGCCAGCAGCTACCCTCGTCCGACAGGGGGCAGGGGAGATACGCAGTATTTT
cdr3_aa: CASSYPRPTGGRGDTQYF

j_call: TRBJ2-7
d_call: TRBD2
clone_size: -
v_call: TRBV7-2
cdr3_nt: TGTGCCAGCAGCTTAGGGGGGGGTAGCTCCTACGAGCAGTACTTC
cdr3_aa: CASSLGGGSSYEQYF

j_call: TRBJ2-5
d_call: TRBD2
clone_size: -
v_call: TRBV6-5
cdr3_nt: TGTGCCAGCAGTTTCGGGACTAGAGAGACCCAGTACTTC
cdr3_aa: CASSFGTRETQYF

j_call: TRBJ1-1
d_call: TRBD1
clone_size: -
v_call: TRBV19
cdr3_nt: TGTGCCAGTAGAGAATTTACAGGGGATCTAACTGAAGCTTTCTTT
cdr3_aa: CASREFTGDLTEAFF

j_call: TRBJ2-3
d_call: -
clone_size: -
v_call: TRBV6-5
cdr3_nt: TGTGCCAGCAGTTACACGTCTAGCTGGGATACGCAGTATTTT
cdr3_aa: CASSYTSSWDTQYF

j_call: TRBJ1-2
d_call: TRBD1
clone_size: -
v_call: TRBV27
cdr3_nt: TGTGCCAGCAGTCAAAGTCGACAGGGAAACTATGGCTACACCTTC
cdr3_aa: CASSQSRQGNYGYTF

j_call: TRBJ2-3
d_call: -
clone_size: -
v_call: TRBV30
cdr3_nt: TGTGCCTGGAGCGGTTCAGATACGCAGTATTTT
cdr3_aa: CAWSGSDTQYF

j_call: TRBJ1-5
d_call: -
clone_size: once
v_call: TRBV27
cdr3_nt: TGTGCCAGCAGTCCCGAGCCTGTTCTGGGCAATCAGCCCCAGCATTTT
cdr3_aa: CASSPEPVLGNQPQHF

j_call: TRBJ2-7
d_call: -
clone_size: -
v_call: TRBV25-1
cdr3_nt: TGTGCCAGCACGGACAGCTACGAGCAGTACTTC
cdr3_aa: CASTDSYEQYF

j_call: TRBJ2-3
d_call: TRBD1
clone_size: -
v_call: TRBV5-6
cdr3_nt: TGTGCCAGCAGCTTACAGGGGGCTGATACGCAGTATTTT
cdr3_aa: CASSLQGADTQYF

j_call: TRBJ1-3
d_call: -
clone_size: -
v_call: TRBV25-1
cdr3_nt: TGTGCCAGCAGCAGATTCTCTGGAAACACCATATATTTT
cdr3_aa: CASSRFSGNTIYF

j_call: TRBJ2-5
d_call: TRBD1
clone_size: -
v_call: TRBV19
cdr3_nt: TGTGCCAGTAGTATAAACAGGGGCGAGACCCAGTACTTC
cdr3_aa: CASSINRGETQYF

j_call: TRBJ2-1
d_call: -
clone_size: -
v_call: TRBV7-3
cdr3_nt: TGTGCCAGCAGCCCAAAACAGATCAACAATGAGCAGTTCTTC
cdr3_aa: CASSPKQINNEQFF

j_call: TRBJ2-7
d_call: TRBD1
clone_size: -
v_call: TRBV7-9
cdr3_nt: TGTGCCAGCAGTCGGCTGGACAGGGGGACCTACGAGCAGTACTTC
cdr3_aa: CASSRLDRGTYEQYF

j_call: TRBJ2-7
d_call: TRBD1
clone_size: -
v_call: TRBV4-1
cdr3_nt: TGCGCCAGCAGCCAAGAAGACAGGGGCTTCTACGAGCAGTACTTC
cdr3_aa: CASSQEDRGFYEQYF

j_call: TRBJ2-3
d_call: -
clone_size: -
v_call: TRBV7-9
cdr3_nt: TGTGCCAGCAGCTCACTCTCCACAGATACGCAGTATTTT
cdr3_aa: CASSSLSTDTQYF

j_call: TRBJ1-4
d_call: -
clone_size: -
v_call: TRBV14
cdr3_nt: TGTGCCAGCAGCCAACTCAGGGGATCTAATGAAAAACTGTTTTTT
cdr3_aa: CASSQLRGSNEKLFF

j_call: TRBJ1-4
d_call: -
clone_size: -
v_call: TRBV30
cdr3_nt: TGTGCCTCTGTGACGGGGTCAGGAGAAAAACTGTTTTTT
cdr3_aa: CASVTGSGEKLFF

j_call: TRBJ2-1
d_call: TRBD2
clone_size: -
v_call: TRBV10-3
cdr3_nt: TGTGCCATCAGTGGCAGGACTAGCGGGACCAATGAGCAGTTCTTC
cdr3_aa: CAISGRTSGTNEQFF

j_call: TRBJ1-4
d_call: -
clone_size: -
v_call: TRBV19
cdr3_nt: TGTGCCAGTAGAACCGACAGGTTAGATGAAAAACTGTTTTTT
cdr3_aa: CASRTDRLDEKLFF

j_call: TRBJ2-3
d_call: TRBD2
clone_size: -
v_call: TRBV27
cdr3_nt: TGTGCCAGCAGTCCAGGGACTAGCGGAGATACGCAGTATTTT
cdr3_aa: CASSPGTSGDTQYF

j_call: TRBJ2-2
d_call: -
clone_size: -
v_call: TRBV4-1
cdr3_nt: TGCGCCAGCAGCCAAGAGGGGAGCGTGCACACCGGGGAGCTGTTTTTT
cdr3_aa: CASSQEGSVHTGELFF

j_call: TRBJ1-2
d_call: TRBD1
clone_size: -
v_call: TRBV7-3
cdr3_nt: TGTGCCAGCAGCATCAACCGACAGGGAGGTGGCTACACCTTC
cdr3_aa: CASSINRQGGGYTF

j_call: TRBJ1-5
d_call: TRBD1
clone_size: -
v_call: TRBV7-2
cdr3_nt: TGTGCCAGCAGCTTAATGGCTACAGGGGGTCAGCCCCAGCATTTT
cdr3_aa: CASSLMATGGQPQHF

j_call: TRBJ2-7
d_call: -
clone_size: -
v_call: TRBV27
cdr3_nt: TGTGCCAGCAGTCCCCGAAGGGGCTACGAGCAGTACTTC
cdr3_aa: CASSPRRGYEQYF

j_call: TRBJ1-3
d_call: -
clone_size: -
v_call: TRBV10-1
cdr3_nt: TGCGCCGCGCCACAGGGCGATTCTGGAAACACCATATATTTT
cdr3_aa: CAAPQGDSGNTIYF

j_call: TRBJ2-1
d_call: TRBD2
clone_size: -
v_call: TRBV5-4
cdr3_nt: TGTGCCAGCAGCCCTCCAACTAGCGGGGGGGCCAATGAGCAGTTCTTC
cdr3_aa: CASSPPTSGGANEQFF